This T cell receptor beta chain was recovered during a study of blood T cell repertoires in COVID-19. Study details: Samples came from the United States, Italy and Spain, spanning acute and convalescent COVID-19. The analysed material was cDNA or gDNA that came from T cells, B-cell-depleted T cells, or PBMCs.

V shed 6 bases, J shed 2 bases, and the junction held 5 bases outside the gene matches. CDR1 and CDR2 from the germline V gene are LNHDA and SQIVND (reference sequence). This CDR3 has 14 residues. Authors' data handling: Estimation of nucleated cell counts relied on the amplification of reference gene primers. The protocol was immunoSEQ multiplex PCR, while the TCRdb copy is restricted to in-frame clones and leaves out a portion. V and J calls and clone size follow that table, whereas D and trimming were derived from the DNA. The sample records about 260,000 clones, 85% being singletons. Sequencing was done on a sample of peripheral blood. The sequence was collected from a human donor in a cohort sampled during active COVID-19. This chain links TRBV19 with TRBJ2-5, with TRBD2 matching over 8 bases. CDR3 loop: CASRGLESQETQYF. The CDR3 bases are TGTGCCAGTAGGGGACTAGAATCACAAGAGACCCAGTACTTC.